The 25 T cell receptor beta chains in this list originate from one sample, sequenced in a study of blood T cell repertoires in COVID-19. This table comes from immunoSEQ multiplex PCR, and its TCRdb copy is limited to in-frame clones, with some not included. The sample has about 250,000 clones, under 85% seen once; the top ten hold around 3.6%. Sequenced sample: peripheral blood. These receptors all come from a woman in her thirties or forties with active or convalescent COVID-19.

DNA for the CDR3: TGCAGCGTTCGGGAGGGGAGCTCCTACGAGCAGTACGTC. Encoded protein: CSVREGSSYEQYV. The chain uses TRBV29-1 and TRBJ2-7; 8 bases are a match to TRBD2. Germline V gene sequence: CDR1 SQVTM, CDR2 ANQGSEA. This CDR3 spans 13 amino acids. The junction had 3 bases not matched to a gene; V was cut back by 5 bases and J by 0 bases.

The chain links TRBV9 to TRBJ2-2; tentative D call: TRBD2 (6 bases). Trimming pared 4 bases from V and 0 bases from J, leaving 10 bases between. In germline, CDR1 is SGDLS, CDR2 YYNGEE. This CDR3 region has 15 residues. The CDR3 protein is CASSSRRANTGELFF. The CDR3 region has the DNA TGTGCCAGCAGCTCCAGGAGGGCGAACACCGGGGAGCTGTTTTTT.

The chain is built from TRBV5-1 and TRBJ2-7; 10 nucleotides agree with TRBD1. Germline-derived CDR1 and CDR2 are SGHRS and YFSETQ. J was trimmed by 4 bases and V by 4 bases; bases with no gene match: 8. The CDR3 length is 15 residues. In DNA, the CDR3 is TGCGCCAGCAGCCTAGGGACAGGGGCATTTTACGAGCAGTACTTC. It specifies CASSLGTGAFYEQYF.

This clone occurred many times. The rearrangement links TRBV29-1 to TRBJ1-4, with D unresolved. V shed 6 bases and J shed 1 base, with 12 bases lying between them. This CDR3 has 14 amino acids. CDR1 is SQVTM, CDR2 ANQGSEA, per germline. The CDR3 bases are TGCAGCGTGCTAGACCCGATAACTAATGAAAAACTGTTTTTT. Its protein product is CSVLDPITNEKLFF.

This chain links TRBV12-5 with TRBJ1-1; D not certain. This CDR3 spans 14 amino acids. Germline V lookup: CDR1 LGHNT, CDR2 FRNRAP. V lost 1 base, J lost 0 bases, and 6 bases lay in between. For the CDR3, the DNA is TGTGCTAGTGGTTTGGACGGGATGAACACTGAAGCTTTCTTT. Residues: CASGLDGMNTEAFF.

The gene calls are TRBV3-1 (or the pseudogene TRBV3-2) and TRBJ1-6, with D maybe TRBD1 (5 bases). The CDR3 is made up of 18 amino acids. From germline, CDR1 is LGHDT and CDR2 YNNKEL (reference sequence). V was pared by 4 bases and J by 0 bases, with 16 bases between. The CDR3 DNA sequence: TGTGCCAGCAGCCTGAGGACATCCAGGAGCTCCTATAATTCACCCCTCCACTTT. It codes for CASSLRTSRSSYNSPLHF.

The CDR3 sequence: CASGQGIGGATEKLFF. The CDR3 nucleotides read TGTGCCAGCGGTCAAGGTATAGGGGGCGCGACTGAAAAACTGTTTTTT. The chain joins TRBV6-1 to TRBJ1-4; 7 nucleotides align to TRBD1. The CDR3 has 16 amino acids. CDR1 MNHNS and CDR2 SASEGT come from the germline V gene. J lost 7 bases, V lost 8 bases, and 16 bases had no gene match.

V and J are TRBV7-6 and TRBJ2-3; 8 bases agree with TRBD2. This CDR3 region has 16 residues. J lost 4 bases, V lost 8 bases, and 14 bases had no gene match. Germline CDR1 SGHVS, CDR2 FNYEAQ. For the CDR3, the DNA is TGTGCCAGCGCCAACGGGGGGGCCCTAAGCCCAGATACGCAGTATTTT. Amino acid sequence: CASANGGALSPDTQYF. The full variable domain, rest sourced from reference TRBV7-6 and TRBJ2-3, is GAGVSQSPRYKVTKRGQDVALRCDPISGHVSLYWYRQALGQGPEFLTYFNYEAQQDKSGLPNDRFSAERPEGSISTLTIQRTEQRDSAMYRCASANGGALSPDTQYFGPGTRLTVL.

The chain combines TRBV28 with TRBJ1-6; D may be TRBD1 (5 bases). CDR3 size: 12 residues. V was cut by 5 bases and J by 15 bases, with 14 bases left in between. Germline-derived CDR1 and CDR2 are MDHEN and SYDVKM. The CDR3 spells CASSRAGLNLHF. The CDR3 DNA reads as TGTGCCAGCAGTCGGGCGGGACTAAACCTCCACTTT.

This chain joins TRBV28 and TRBJ1-2; D gene unclear. The ends were cut back, 5 bases at V and 1 base at J, with 8 bases in the middle. The V gene's germline CDR1 is MDHEN and CDR2 SYDVKM. The CDR3 covers 13 residues. The CDR3 here is CASSVGHNYGYTF. The CDR3 bases are TGTGCCAGCAGTGTTGGGCATAACTATGGCTACACCTTC.

This clone was seen many times. The chain uses TRBV7-5 and TRBJ1-1; TRBD1, the table's D call, lacks a check against the DNA. TRBV7-5 constitutes a pseudogene. The CDR3 spans 15 residues. The CDR3, as DNA: TGTGTCAGAAGCGCTGAGACAGGGATGAACACTGAAGCTTTCTTT. Translating it yields CVRSAETGMNTEAFF.

The genes are TRBV30 and TRBJ1-5; a weak D match, TRBD1 (6 bases). V was cut by 1 base and J by 4 bases, with 8 bases left in between. Germline assignment: CDR1 GTSNPN and CDR2 SVGIG (reference sequence). CDR3 size: 13 residues. CDR3 DNA sequence: TGTGCCTGGAGTGCCCAGGGGAATCAGCCCCAGCATTTT. Its protein product is CAWSAQGNQPQHF.

The chain employs TRBV29-1 and TRBJ1-3; weak D call: TRBD1 (6 bases). Germline CDR1 reads SQVTM; CDR2 reads ANQGSEA. CDR3 length: 13 amino acids. Trimming took off 4 bases at V and 4 bases at J, with 11 bases between the two ends. The CDR3 loop is CSVGSGEGNTIYF. CDR3 nucleotide sequence: TGCAGCGTTGGTTCAGGGGAGGGAAACACCATATATTTT. Together with reference TRBV29-1 and TRBJ1-3, the CDR3 gives the full variable domain: SAVISQKPSRDICQRGTSLTIQCQVDSQVTMMFWYRQQPGQSLTLIATANQGSEATYESGFVIDKFPISRPNLTFSTLTVSNMSPEDSSIYLCSVGSGEGNTIYFGEGSWLTVV.

V usage is TRBV5-5 and J usage is TRBJ1-1; maybe TRBD1 (6 bases). Germline CDR1 reads SGHKS; CDR2 reads YYEKEE (reference sequence). The V end lost 3 bases, the J end lost 0 bases, and 9 bases lay between the germline ends. This CDR3 is built from 14 residues. The CDR3 is CASSYRDMNTEAFF. The CDR3 DNA reads as TGTGCCAGCAGCTACAGGGACATGAACACTGAAGCTTTCTTT.

V is TRBV2 and J is TRBJ2-5; no firm D call. V dropped 3 bases and J dropped 5 bases, with 4 bases sitting between them. The germline gives CDR1 SNHLY, CDR2 FYNNEI. The CDR3 runs 11 residues. The CDR3 DNA sequence: TGTGCCAGCAGTGAGCGGGAGACCCAGTACTTC. Its translation is CASSERETQYF.

This chain links TRBV10-3 with TRBJ2-3; 9 nucleotides line up with TRBD2. With V trimmed by 3 bases and J by 5 bases, 9 bases remained unmatched. This CDR3 has 16 amino acids. Looked up from germline, CDR1 is ENHRY and CDR2 is SYGVKD. The CDR3 sequence: CAISENLAGGRDTQYF. CDR3 bases: TGTGCCATCAGTGAAAACTTGGCGGGGGGGCGAGATACGCAGTATTTT.

The chain carries TRBV6-1 and TRBJ2-1, with unresolved D. The CDR3 sequence is 16 residues long. Per germline, CDR1 MNHNS and CDR2 SASEGT. Trimming removed 0 bases at V and 2 bases at J, with 11 bases between. Written as DNA, the CDR3 is TGTGCCAGCAGTGAAGCTATTCGGTCAACCTACAATGAGCAGTTCTTC. It is translated as CASSEAIRSTYNEQFF.

Here the CDR3 reads CASRRERQGGTEAFF. The CDR3 region has the DNA TGTGCCAGCAGACGTGAAAGACAGGGAGGCACTGAAGCTTTCTTT. This rearrangement joins TRBV2 to TRBJ1-1, with 7 bases fitting TRBD1. The CDR3 contains 15 residues. CDR1 and CDR2 (germline): SNHLY, FYNNEI. V trimming: 6 bases; J trimming: 4 bases; junction bases outside the gene matches: 11.

The chain couples TRBV27 to TRBJ2-5, with 8 bases fitting TRBD1. The CDR3 is 14 residues long. Germline CDR1 MNHEY, CDR2 SMNVEV (reference sequence). The V gene end was trimmed by 3 bases and the J gene end by 3 bases; junction bases not matched to a gene: 3. CDR3 loop: CASSFRGHEETQYF. In DNA form, the CDR3 reads TGTGCCAGCAGTTTCAGGGGGCATGAAGAGACCCAGTACTTC.

In its sample, this clone was seen a few times. This rearrangement joins TRBV28 to TRBJ1-3; D is perhaps TRBD1 (5 bases). The germline V and J ends were trimmed by 3 bases and 4 bases, with 7 bases remaining between them. Germline CDR1 MDHEN, CDR2 SYDVKM. The CDR3 runs to 13 residues. CDR3 nucleotide sequence: TGTGCCAGCAGTTTTCGACAGGGAAACACCATATATTTT. It translates to CASSFRQGNTIYF. The full variable domain, completed using reference TRBV28 and TRBJ1-3, is DVKVTQSSRYLVKRTGEKVFLECVQDMDHENMFWYRQDPGLGLRLIYFSYDVKMKEKGDIPEGYSVSREKKERFSLILESASTNQTSMYLCASSFRQGNTIYFGEGSWLTVV.

The chain combines TRBV30 with TRBJ2-7; 10 nucleotides line up with TRBD1. CDR1 GTSNPN and CDR2 SVGIG come from the germline V gene (reference sequence). V lost 0 bases and J lost 4; bases outside the gene matches: 9. CDR3 size: 16 residues. CDR3 residues: CAWSVGGTGVTYEQYV. The CDR3 DNA reads TGTGCCTGGAGTGTAGGAGGGACAGGGGTTACTTACGAGCAGTACGTC.

The chain employs TRBV11-2 and TRBJ2-7; tentatively, D is TRBD1 (8 bases). Germline loops: CDR1 SGHAT, CDR2 FQNNGV. The V gene lost 5 bases and the J gene lost 5 bases, with 22 bases spanning the gap. The CDR3 has 16 residues. As DNA, the CDR3 is TGTGCCAGCAGCCCCCCTACCCGGACAGGGACTAACGAGCAGTACTTC. Protein sequence: CASSPPTRTGTNEQYF.

The V and J genes are TRBV14 and TRBJ2-3; D may be TRBD2 (6 bases). V lost 4 bases and J lost 1, with 18 bases in between. This CDR3 comprises 17 residues. Germline CDR1 SGHDN, CDR2 FVKESK. The CDR3 region has the DNA TGTGCCAGCAGCCGACTACCCTTGGGACTCCGCACAGATACGCAGTATTTT. Amino acids: CASSRLPLGLRTDTQYF.

The genes are TRBV2 and TRBJ1-1; no reliable D call. The V gene lost 5 bases and the J gene lost 10 bases, with 14 bases spanning the gap. Germline V gene lookup returns CDR1 SNHLY and CDR2 FYNNEI. This CDR3 spans 12 amino acids. CDR3 bases: TGTGCCAGCAGTTCTGGGCCGCTTTCAGCTTTCTTT. As protein: CASSSGPLSAFF.

The V gene is TRBV9, the J gene TRBJ1-3; the D gene is possibly TRBD1 (6 bases). Germline V gene data show CDR1 as SGDLS and CDR2 as YYNGEE. This CDR3 comprises 14 residues. The V end was cut by 4 bases, the J end by 1 base, with 9 bases between. The CDR3 loop reads CASSPTGSGNTIYF. Written as DNA, the CDR3 is TGTGCCAGCAGCCCTACAGGGTCTGGAAACACCATATATTTT.